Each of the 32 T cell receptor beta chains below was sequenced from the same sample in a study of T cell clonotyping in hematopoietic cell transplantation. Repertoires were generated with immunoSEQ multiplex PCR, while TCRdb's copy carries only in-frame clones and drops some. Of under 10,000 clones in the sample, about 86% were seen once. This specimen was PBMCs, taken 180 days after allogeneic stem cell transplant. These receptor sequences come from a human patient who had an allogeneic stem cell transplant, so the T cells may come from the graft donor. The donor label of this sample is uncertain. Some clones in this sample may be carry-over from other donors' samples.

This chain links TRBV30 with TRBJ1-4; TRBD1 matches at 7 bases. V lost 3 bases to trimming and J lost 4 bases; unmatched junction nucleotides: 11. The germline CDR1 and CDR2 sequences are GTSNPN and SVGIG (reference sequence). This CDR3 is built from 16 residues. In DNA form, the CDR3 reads TGTGCCTGGAGCGGAATCCCAGGGGGTGTTAATGAAAAACTGTTTTTT. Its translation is CAWSGIPGGVNEKLFF.

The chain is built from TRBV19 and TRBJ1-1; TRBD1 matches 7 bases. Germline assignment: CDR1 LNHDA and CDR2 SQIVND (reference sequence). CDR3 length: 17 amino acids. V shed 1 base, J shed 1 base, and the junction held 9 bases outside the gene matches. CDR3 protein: CASSIARQGGGNTEAFF. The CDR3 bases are TGTGCCAGTAGTATAGCCCGACAGGGCGGAGGGAACACTGAAGCTTTCTTT. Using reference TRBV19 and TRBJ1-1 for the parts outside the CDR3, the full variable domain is DGGITQSPKYLFRKEGQNVTLSCEQNLNHDAMYWYRQDPGQGLRLIYYSQIVNDFQKGDIAEGYSVSREKKESFPLTVTSAQKNPTAFYLCASSIARQGGGNTEAFFGQGTRLTVV.

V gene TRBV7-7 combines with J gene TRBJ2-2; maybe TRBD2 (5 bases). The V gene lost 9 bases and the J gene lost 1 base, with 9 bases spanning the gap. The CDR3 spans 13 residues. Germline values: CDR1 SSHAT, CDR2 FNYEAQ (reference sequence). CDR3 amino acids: CASAGVNTGELFF. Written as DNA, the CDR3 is TGTGCCAGTGCGGGTGTGAACACCGGGGAGCTGTTTTTT.

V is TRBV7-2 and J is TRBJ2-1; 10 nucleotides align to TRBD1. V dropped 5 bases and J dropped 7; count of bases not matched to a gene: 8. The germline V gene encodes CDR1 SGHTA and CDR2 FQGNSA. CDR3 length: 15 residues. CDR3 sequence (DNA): TGTGCCAGCAGCAATAGACAGGGGGCGGGAAATGAGCAGTTCTTC. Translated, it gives CASSNRQGAGNEQFF.

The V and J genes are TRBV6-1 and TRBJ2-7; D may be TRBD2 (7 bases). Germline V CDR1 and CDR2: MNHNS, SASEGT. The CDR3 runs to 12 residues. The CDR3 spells CGILGGAGEQYF. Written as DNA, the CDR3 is TGTGGAATCCTAGGGGGGGCTGGCGAGCAGTACTTC.

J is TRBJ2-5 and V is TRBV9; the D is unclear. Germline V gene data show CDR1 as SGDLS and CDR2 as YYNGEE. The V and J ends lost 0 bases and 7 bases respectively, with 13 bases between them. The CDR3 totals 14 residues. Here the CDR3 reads CASSVDGVRATQYF. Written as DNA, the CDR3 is TGTGCCAGCAGCGTAGATGGGGTTCGAGCGACCCAGTACTTC.

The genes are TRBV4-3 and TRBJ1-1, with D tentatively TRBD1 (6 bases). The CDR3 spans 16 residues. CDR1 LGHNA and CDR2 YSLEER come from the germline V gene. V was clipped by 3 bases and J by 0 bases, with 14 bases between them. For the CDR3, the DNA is TGCGCCAGCAGCCAGTCCCCTGGGACAATGAACACTGAAGCTTTCTTT. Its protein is CASSQSPGTMNTEAFF.

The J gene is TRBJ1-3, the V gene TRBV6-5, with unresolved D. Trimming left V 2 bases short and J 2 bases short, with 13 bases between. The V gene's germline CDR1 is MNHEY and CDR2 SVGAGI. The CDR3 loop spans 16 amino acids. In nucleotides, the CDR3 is TGTGCCAGCAGTTACGTTGGGGATTCCACTGGAAACACCATATATTTT. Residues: CASSYVGDSTGNTIYF.

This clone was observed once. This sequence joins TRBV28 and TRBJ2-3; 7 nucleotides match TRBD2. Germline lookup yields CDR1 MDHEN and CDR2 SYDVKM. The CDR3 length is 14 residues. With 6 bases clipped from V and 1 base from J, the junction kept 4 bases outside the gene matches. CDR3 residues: CASRLGLGTDTQYF. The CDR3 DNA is TGTGCCAGCAGACTTGGACTAGGCACAGATACGCAGTATTTT.

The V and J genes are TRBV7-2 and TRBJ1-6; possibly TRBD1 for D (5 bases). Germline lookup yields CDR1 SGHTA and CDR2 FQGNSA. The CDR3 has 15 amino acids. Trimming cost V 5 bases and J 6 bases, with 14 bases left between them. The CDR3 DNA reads TGTGCCAGCAGCACGTACACGGGACTTAATTCACCCCTCCACTTT. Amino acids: CASSTYTGLNSPLHF.

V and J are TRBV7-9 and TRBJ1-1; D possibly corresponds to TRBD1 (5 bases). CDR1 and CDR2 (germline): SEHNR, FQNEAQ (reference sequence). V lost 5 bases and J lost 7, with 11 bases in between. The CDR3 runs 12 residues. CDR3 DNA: TGTGCCAGCAGCGTTGACAGACTTGAAGCTTTCTTT. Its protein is CASSVDRLEAFF.

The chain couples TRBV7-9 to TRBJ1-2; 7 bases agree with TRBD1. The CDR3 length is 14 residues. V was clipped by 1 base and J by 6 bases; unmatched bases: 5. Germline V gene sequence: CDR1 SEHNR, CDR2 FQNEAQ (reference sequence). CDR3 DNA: TGTGCCAGCAGCTTAGTTGAGGGGGCTGATGGCTACACCTTC. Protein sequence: CASSLVEGADGYTF. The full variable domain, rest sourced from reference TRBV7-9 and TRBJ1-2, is DTGVSQNPRHKITKRGQNVTFRCDPISEHNRLYWYRQTLGQGPEFLTYFQNEAQLEKSRLLSDRFSAERPKGSFSTLEIQRTEQGDSAMYLCASSLVEGADGYTFGSGTRLTVV.

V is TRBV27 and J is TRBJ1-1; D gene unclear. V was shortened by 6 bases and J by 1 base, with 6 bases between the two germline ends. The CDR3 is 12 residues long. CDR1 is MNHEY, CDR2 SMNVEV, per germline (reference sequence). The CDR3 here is CASRTRNTEAFF. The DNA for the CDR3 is TGTGCCAGCAGAACAAGGAACACTGAAGCTTTCTTT.

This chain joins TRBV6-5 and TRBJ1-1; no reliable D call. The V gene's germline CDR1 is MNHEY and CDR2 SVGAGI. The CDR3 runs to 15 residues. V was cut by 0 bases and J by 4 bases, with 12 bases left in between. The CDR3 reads CASSYSERPGTEAFF. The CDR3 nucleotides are TGTGCCAGCAGTTACTCAGAGCGGCCGGGCACTGAAGCTTTCTTT.

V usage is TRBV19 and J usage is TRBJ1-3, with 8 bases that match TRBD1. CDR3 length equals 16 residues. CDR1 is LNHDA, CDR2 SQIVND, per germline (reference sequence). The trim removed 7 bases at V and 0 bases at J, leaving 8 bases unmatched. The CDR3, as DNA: TGTGCCAGTATTAAAAGACAGGGGCGCTCTGGAAACACCATATATTTT. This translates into CASIKRQGRSGNTIYF.

The DNA for the CDR3 is TGCAGCGTAGGCACAGATACGCAGTATTTT. Translation: CSVGTDTQYF. The genes are TRBV29-1 and TRBJ2-3, with D unresolved. Per the germline V gene, CDR1 is SQVTM and CDR2 is ANQGSEA. The CDR3 has 10 amino acids. The germline V and J ends were trimmed by 6 bases and 1 base, with 2 bases remaining between them.

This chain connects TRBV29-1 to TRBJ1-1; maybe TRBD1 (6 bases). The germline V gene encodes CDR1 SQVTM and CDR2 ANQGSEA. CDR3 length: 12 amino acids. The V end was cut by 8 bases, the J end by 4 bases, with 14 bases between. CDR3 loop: CSSRGGGTEAFF. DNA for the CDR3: TGCAGCTCCAGGGGAGGCGGCACTGAAGCTTTCTTT. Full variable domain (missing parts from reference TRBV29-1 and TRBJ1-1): SAVISQKPSRDICQRGTSLTIQCQVDSQVTMMFWYRQQPGQSLTLIATANQGSEATYESGFVIDKFPISRPNLTFSTLTVSNMSPEDSSIYLCSSRGGGTEAFFGQGTRLTVV.

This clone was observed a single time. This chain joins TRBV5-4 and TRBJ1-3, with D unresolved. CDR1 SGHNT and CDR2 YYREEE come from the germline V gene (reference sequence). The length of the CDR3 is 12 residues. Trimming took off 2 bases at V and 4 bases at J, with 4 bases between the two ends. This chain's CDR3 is CASSLNGNTIYF. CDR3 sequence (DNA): TGTGCCAGCAGCTTAAACGGAAACACCATATATTTT.

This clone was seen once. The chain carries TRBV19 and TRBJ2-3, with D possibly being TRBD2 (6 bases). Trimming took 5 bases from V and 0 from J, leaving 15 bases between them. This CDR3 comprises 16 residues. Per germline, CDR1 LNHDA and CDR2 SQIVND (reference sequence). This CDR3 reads CASSGGGAASTDTQYF. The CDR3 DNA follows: TGTGCCAGTAGTGGAGGAGGGGCGGCTAGCACAGATACGCAGTATTTT.

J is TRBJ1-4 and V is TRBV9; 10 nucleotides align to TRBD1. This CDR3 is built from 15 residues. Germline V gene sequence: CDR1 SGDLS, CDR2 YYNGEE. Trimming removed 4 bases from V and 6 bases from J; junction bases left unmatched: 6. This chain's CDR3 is CASSKQTGGDEKLFF. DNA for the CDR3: TGTGCCAGCAGCAAGCAGACAGGGGGCGATGAAAAACTGTTTTTT.

CDR3 DNA sequence: TGTGCCAGTAGTTCCCGACTAGCGGCTGAGACCCAGTACTTC. Its protein is CASSSRLAAETQYF. The V call is TRBV19, the J call TRBJ2-5; 9 nucleotides align to TRBD2. Germline assignment: CDR1 LNHDA and CDR2 SQIVND (reference sequence). This CDR3 is 14 amino acids long. J gave up 5 bases and V 5 bases, and 6 bases lay outside the gene matches.

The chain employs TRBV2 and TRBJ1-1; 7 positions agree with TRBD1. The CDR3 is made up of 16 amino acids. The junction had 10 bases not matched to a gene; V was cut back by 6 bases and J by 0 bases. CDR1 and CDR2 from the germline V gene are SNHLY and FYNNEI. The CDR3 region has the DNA TGTGCCAGCAGAGCTAAGGGACAGATCATGAACACTGAAGCTTTCTTT. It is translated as CASRAKGQIMNTEAFF.

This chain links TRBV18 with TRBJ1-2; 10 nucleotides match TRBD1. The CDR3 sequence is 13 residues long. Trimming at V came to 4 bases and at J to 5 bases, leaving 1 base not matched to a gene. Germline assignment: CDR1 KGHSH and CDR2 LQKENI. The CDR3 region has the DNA TGTGCCAGCTCACGGGGACAGGGGTATGGCTACACCTTC. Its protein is CASSRGQGYGYTF.

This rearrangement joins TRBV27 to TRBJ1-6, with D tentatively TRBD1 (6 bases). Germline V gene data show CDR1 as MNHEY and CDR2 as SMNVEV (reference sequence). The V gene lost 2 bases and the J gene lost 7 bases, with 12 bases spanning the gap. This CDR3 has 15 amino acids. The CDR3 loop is CASSLAGAWNSPLHF. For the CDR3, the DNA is TGTGCCAGCAGTTTAGCAGGGGCTTGGAATTCACCCCTCCACTTT.

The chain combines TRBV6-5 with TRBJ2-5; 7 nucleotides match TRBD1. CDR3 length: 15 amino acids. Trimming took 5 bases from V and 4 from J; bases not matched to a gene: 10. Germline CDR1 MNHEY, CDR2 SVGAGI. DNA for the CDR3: TGTGCCAGCAGTGCAACACAGGGGATAGGAGAGACCCAGTACTTC. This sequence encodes CASSATQGIGETQYF.

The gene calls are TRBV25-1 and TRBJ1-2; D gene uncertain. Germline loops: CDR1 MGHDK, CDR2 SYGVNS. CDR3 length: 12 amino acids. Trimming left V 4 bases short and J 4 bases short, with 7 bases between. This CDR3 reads CASSASSYGYTF. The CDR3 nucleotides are TGTGCCAGCAGTGCCAGTTCCTATGGCTACACCTTC.

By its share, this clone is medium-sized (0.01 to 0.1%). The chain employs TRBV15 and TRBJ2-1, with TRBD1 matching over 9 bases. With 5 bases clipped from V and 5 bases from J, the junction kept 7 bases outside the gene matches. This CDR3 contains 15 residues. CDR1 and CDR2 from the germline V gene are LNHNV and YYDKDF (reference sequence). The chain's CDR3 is CATSRVRQGDNEQFF. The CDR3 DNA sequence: TGTGCCACCAGCCGAGTAAGACAGGGGGACAATGAGCAGTTCTTC.

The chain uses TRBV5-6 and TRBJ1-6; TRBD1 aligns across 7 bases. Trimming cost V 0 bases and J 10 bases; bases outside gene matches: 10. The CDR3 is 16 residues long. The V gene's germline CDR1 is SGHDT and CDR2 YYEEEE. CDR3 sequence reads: CASSLELQGHRSPLHF. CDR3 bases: TGTGCCAGCAGCTTGGAGTTACAGGGGCATCGGTCACCCCTCCACTTT.

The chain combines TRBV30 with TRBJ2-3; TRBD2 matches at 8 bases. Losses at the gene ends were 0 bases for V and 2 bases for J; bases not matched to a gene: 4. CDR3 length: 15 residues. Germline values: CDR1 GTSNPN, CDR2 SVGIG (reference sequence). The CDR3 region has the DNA TGTGCCTGGAGTGTACACGGGGGGGTCACAGATACGCAGTATTTT. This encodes CAWSVHGGVTDTQYF.

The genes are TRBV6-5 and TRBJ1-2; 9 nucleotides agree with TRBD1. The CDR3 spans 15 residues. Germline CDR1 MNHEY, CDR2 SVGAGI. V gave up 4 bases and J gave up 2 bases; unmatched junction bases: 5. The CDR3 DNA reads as TGTGCCAGCAGTTCTTACAGGGGGCAAAACTATGGCTACACCTTC. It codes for CASSSYRGQNYGYTF.

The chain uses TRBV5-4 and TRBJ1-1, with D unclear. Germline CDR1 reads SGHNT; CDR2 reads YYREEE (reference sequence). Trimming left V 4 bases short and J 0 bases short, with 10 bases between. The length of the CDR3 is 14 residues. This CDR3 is CASSPVGLNTEAFF. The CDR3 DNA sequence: TGTGCCAGCAGCCCGGTCGGTTTGAACACTGAAGCTTTCTTT.

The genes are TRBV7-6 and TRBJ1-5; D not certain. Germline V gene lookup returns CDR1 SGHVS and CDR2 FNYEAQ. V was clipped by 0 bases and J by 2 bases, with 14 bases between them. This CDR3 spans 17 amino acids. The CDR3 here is CASSLAGGFAGNQPQHF. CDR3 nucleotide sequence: TGTGCCAGCAGCTTAGCTGGAGGGTTTGCCGGCAATCAGCCCCAGCATTTT.